This T cell receptor (beta chain) derives from a study of T cell responses to AZD1222 COVID-19 vaccine. About this clone: The antigen is unknown.

Sequencing used immunoSEQ multiplex PCR; TCRdb keeps in-frame clones, though not all of them. This sample carries more than 90,000 clones, approximately 88% of them seen once, and the ten largest clones take 14%. The trim removed 8 bases at V and 5 bases at J, leaving 6 bases unmatched. The CDR3 sequence is 13 residues long. The V gene's germline CDR1 is MNHEY and CDR2 SVGAGI. Study observations and caveats: Clonal diversity may have been underestimated, and the donors were mostly white British, with more females than males.

This receptor was identified in an adult who received the AZD1222 COVID-19 vaccine. V is TRBV6-5 and J is TRBJ1-2, with TRBD1 matching over 9 bases. Sequencing used peripheral blood, obtained 28 days after the second AZD1222 dose. The CDR3, as DNA: TGTGCCAGCCGGGGGACAGGGTATTATGGCTACACCTTC. Translated, it gives CASRGTGYYGYTF.